This TCR beta chain is drawn from a study of blood T cells in healthy people across ages. Study conclusions and caveats: Researchers deemed the diversity estimates from one million T cells underestimates. Roughly linear declines in TCR beta diversity per million T cells occurred with age.

In regard to this clonotype: Its target is unknown. The junction shows a germline mismatch at one end, possibly a read error.

Using a J-beta primer mix together with a sample-barcoded 5' primer, a second PCR was run for roughly 7 to 12 cycles. Each single sample gave us at least 2.5 million CDR3-containing paired-end reads. One entry per CDR3 protein, called by TCRdb with MiXCR from the 5' RACE reads. The sample shows about 640,000 distinct CDR3 sequences, less than 35% of them seen only once. This TCR was sampled from a woman older than 75 in good health. What was sequenced was blood.

The CDR3 here is CAGSIRQANYNEQFF. The CDR3 DNA sequence: TGTGCCGGTAGTATTCGGCAGGCGAATTACAATGAGCAGTTCTTC. The chain uses TRBV19 and TRBJ2-1; D is unresolved. The CDR3 extends over 15 amino acids. The germline V gene encodes CDR1 LNHDA and CDR2 SQIVND (reference sequence).